Here is one T cell receptor (beta chain) with its context. The sample is drawn from a study of T-cell memory formation after mild COVID-19. Study information: The two donors had largely donor-specific TCR clusters.

From 5'RACE with constant-segment primers came TCR alpha and TCR beta cDNA libraries that carried sample barcodes and UMIs. MiXCR, applied by TCRdb to the 5' RACE reads, yields one record per CDR3 protein. The table shows 150,000 to 200,000 distinct CDR3 sequences, with about a fifth occurring only once. The sequenced material came from PBMCs or a T cell subset sorted from them (not recorded which). The source is an adult woman who had mild COVID-19 (a few samples of this study predate the infection). Cell type and time point are not known.

Here the CDR3 reads CASSPRGTNEKLFF. The CDR3 DNA is TGCGCCAGCAGCCCTCGGGGCACTAATGAAAAACTGTTTTTT. The rearrangement joins TRBV4-3 to TRBJ1-4, with D possibly TRBD1 on 5 matching bases. Germline lookup yields CDR1 LGHNA and CDR2 YSLEER. The V end lost 4 bases, the J end lost 2 bases, and 8 bases lay between the germline ends. The CDR3 is 14 amino acids.